This T cell receptor beta chain comes out of a study of identical twins. Only healthy Caucasians were included as donors. A universal primer binding site was introduced by template switching. The final cDNA contained unique molecular identifiers. MiXCR, applied by TCRdb to the 5' RACE reads, yields one record per CDR3 protein. The data contain 500,000 to 700,000 distinct CDR3 sequences, roughly 6.6% of them singletons. Germline V gene sequence: CDR1 SEHNR, CDR2 FQNEAQ (reference sequence). Trimming cost V 5 bases and J 3 bases, with 10 bases left between them. This CDR3 spans 14 amino acids. These records were also assigned to another study, of yellow fever vaccine responses in identical twins.

Input material: PBMCs. The source is a woman aged 18-35 years in good health. The chain carries TRBV7-9 and TRBJ1-4, with D possibly TRBD1 on 5 matching bases. The CDR3 nucleotides read TGTGCCAGCAGCCTAGACAGTGCTAATGAAAAACTGTTTTTT. This gives the protein CASSLDSANEKLFF.